This T cell receptor (beta chain) emerged from a study of post-analysis software for immune sequencing data. This clonotype was detected a few times. Prepared libraries of TCR beta cDNA carried unique molecular identifiers. TCRdb re-called the PCR reads with MiXCR, one entry per CDR3 protein. The sample has hundreds of thousands of distinct CDR3 sequences, 25% to 30% seen once. The TCR sequence derives from a girl aged 10 to 17 with multiple sclerosis. Material: blood.

The CDR3 here is CASSLGHSNTGELFF. CDR3 coding DNA: TGTGCCAGCAGCTTGGGGCATTCGAACACCGGGGAGCTGTTTTTT. The rearrangement joins TRBV5-5 to TRBJ2-2; no firm D call. Trimming removed 0 bases at V and 0 bases at J, with 6 bases between. Germline-derived CDR1 and CDR2 are SGHKS and YYEKEE (reference sequence). The CDR3 spans 15 residues.